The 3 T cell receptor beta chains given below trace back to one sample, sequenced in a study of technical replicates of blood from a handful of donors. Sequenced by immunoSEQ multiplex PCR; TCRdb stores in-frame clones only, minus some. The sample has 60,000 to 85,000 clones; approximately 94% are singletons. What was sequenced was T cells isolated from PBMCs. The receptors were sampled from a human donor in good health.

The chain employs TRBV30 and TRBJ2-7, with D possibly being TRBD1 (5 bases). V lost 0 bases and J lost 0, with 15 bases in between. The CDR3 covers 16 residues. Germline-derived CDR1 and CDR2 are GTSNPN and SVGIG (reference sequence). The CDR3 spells CAWSVLVQGGSYEQYF. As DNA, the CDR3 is TGTGCCTGGAGTGTACTTGTGCAGGGCGGCTCCTACGAGCAGTACTTC.

This CDR3 reads CASSGLAVSTDTQYF. CDR3 sequence (DNA): TGTGCCAGCAGTGGACTAGCAGTTAGCACAGATACGCAGTATTTT. The chain recombines TRBV2 with TRBJ2-3; the match to TRBD2 covers 7 bases. CDR1 and CDR2 (germline): SNHLY, FYNNEI. This CDR3 has 15 residues. J gave up 0 bases and V 4 bases, and 4 bases lay outside the gene matches. Using reference TRBV2 and TRBJ2-3 for the parts outside the CDR3, the full variable domain is EPEVTQTPSHQVTQMGQEVILRCVPISNHLYFYWYRQILGQKVEFLVSFYNNEISEKSEIFDDQFSVERPDGSNFTLKIRSTKLEDSAMYFCASSGLAVSTDTQYFGPGTRLTVL.

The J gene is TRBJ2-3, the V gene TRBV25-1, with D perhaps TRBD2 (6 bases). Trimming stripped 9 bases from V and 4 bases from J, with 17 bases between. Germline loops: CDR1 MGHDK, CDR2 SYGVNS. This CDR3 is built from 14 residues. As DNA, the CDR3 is TGTGCCAGTTGCGGGACCCGGAGGGCAGATACGCAGTATTTT. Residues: CASCGTRRADTQYF.